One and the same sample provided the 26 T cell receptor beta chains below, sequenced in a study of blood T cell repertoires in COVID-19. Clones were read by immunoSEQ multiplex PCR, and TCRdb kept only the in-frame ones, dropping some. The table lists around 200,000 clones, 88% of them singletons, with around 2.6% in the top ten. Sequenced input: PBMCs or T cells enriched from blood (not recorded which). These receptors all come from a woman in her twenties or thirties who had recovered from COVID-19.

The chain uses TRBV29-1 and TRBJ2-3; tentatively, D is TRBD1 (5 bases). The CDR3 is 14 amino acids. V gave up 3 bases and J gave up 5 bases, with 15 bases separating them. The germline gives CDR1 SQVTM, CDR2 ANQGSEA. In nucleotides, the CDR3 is TGCAGCGTTGATGCTGGTAGCAGGGAAGATACGCAGTATTTT. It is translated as CSVDAGSREDTQYF.

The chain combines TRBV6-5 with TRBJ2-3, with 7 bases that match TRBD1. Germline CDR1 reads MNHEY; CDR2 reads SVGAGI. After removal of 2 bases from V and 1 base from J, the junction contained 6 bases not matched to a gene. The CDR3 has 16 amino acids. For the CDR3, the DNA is TGTGCCAGCAGTTACAGGGGACAGTTCGGCACAGATACGCAGTATTTT. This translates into CASSYRGQFGTDTQYF.

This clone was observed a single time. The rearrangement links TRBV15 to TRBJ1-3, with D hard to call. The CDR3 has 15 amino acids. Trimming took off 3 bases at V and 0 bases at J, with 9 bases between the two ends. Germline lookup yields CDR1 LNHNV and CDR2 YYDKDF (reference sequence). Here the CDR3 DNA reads TGTGCCACCAGCAGGCGGGTGTTCTCTGGAAACACCATATATTTT. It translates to CATSRRVFSGNTIYF. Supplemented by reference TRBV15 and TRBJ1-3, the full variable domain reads DAMVIQNPRYQVTQFGKPVTLSCSQTLNHNVMYWYQQKSSQAPKLLFHYYDKDFNNEADTPDNFQSRRPNTSFCFLDIRSPGLGDTAMYLCATSRRVFSGNTIYFGEGSWLTVV.

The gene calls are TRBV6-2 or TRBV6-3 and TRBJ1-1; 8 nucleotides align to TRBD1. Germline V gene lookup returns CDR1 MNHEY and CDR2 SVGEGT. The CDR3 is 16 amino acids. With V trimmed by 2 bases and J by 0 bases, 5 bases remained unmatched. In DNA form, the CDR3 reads TGTGCCAGCAGTTACGGGACAGGAGACATGAACACTGAAGCTTTCTTT. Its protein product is CASSYGTGDMNTEAFF.

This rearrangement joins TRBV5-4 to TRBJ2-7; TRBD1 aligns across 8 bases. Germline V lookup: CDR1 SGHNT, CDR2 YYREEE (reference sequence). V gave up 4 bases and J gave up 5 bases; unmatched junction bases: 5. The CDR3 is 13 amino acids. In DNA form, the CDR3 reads TGTGCCAGCAGCGTACAGGGGGGCAACGAGCAGTACTTC. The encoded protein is CASSVQGGNEQYF.

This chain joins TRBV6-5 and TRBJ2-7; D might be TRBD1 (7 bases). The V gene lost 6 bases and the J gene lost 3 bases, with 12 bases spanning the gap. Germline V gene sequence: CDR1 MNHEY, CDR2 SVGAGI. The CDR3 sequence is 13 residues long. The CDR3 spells CASSRGTDYEQYF. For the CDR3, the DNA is TGTGCCAGCAGCCGCGGGACAGACTACGAGCAGTACTTC.

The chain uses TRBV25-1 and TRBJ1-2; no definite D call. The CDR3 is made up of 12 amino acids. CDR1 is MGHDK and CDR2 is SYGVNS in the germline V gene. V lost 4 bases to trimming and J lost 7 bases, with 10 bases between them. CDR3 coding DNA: TGTGCCAGCAGTGGGTACAGTCTTGGCTACACCTTC. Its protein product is CASSGYSLGYTF.

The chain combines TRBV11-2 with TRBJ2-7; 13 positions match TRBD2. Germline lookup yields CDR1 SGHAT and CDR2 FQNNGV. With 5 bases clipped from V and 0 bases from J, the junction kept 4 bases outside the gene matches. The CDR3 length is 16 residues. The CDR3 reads CASSPRTSGSSYEQYF. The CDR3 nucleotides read TGTGCCAGCAGCCCCCGGACTAGCGGGAGCTCCTACGAGCAGTACTTC.

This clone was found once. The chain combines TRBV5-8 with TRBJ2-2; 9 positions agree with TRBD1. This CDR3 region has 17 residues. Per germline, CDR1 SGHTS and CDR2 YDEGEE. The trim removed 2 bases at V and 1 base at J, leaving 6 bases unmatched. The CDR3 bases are TGTGCCAGCAGCTTCAGGGGACAGGGACGGAACACCGGGGAGCTGTTTTTT. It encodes CASSFRGQGRNTGELFF.

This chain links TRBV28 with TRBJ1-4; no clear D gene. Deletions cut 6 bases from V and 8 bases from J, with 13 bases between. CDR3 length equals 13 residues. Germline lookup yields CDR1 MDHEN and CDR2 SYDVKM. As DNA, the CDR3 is TGTGCCAGCAGCGCGGGAGGGTACGAAAAACTGTTTTTT. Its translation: CASSAGGYEKLFF.

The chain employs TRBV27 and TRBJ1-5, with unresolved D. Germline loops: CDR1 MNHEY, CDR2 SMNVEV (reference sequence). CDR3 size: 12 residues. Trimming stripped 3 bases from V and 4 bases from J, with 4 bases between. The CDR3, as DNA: TGTGCCAGCAGTTTCAGTAATCAGCCCCAGCATTTT. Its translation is CASSFSNQPQHF.

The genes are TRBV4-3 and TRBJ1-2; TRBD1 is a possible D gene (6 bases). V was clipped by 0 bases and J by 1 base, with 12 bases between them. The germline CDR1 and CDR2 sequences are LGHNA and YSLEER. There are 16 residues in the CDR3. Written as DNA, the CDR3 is TGCGCCAGCAGCCAAGATTTCTCAGGGGATAACTATGGCTACACCTTC. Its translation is CASSQDFSGDNYGYTF.

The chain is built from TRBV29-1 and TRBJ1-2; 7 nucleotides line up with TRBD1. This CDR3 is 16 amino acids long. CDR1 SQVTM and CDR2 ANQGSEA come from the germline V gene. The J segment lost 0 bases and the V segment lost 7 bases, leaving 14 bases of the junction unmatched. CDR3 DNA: TGCAGCGCGAAAACCGGCCAGGGGGTAGCTAACTATGGCTACACCTTC. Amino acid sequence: CSAKTGQGVANYGYTF.

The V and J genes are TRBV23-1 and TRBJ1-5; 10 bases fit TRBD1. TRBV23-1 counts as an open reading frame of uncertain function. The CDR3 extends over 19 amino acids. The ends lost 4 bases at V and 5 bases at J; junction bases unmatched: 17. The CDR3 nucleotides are TGCGCCAGCAGTCGGGTTATATCGACAGGGGGCATGATGGATCAGCCCCAGCATTTT. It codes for CASSRVISTGGMMDQPQHF.

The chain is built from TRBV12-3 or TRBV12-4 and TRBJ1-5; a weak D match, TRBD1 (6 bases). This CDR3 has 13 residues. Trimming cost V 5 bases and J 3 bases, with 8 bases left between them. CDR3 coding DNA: TGTGCCAGCAGTAACAGGGTCAATCAGCCCCAGCATTTT. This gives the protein CASSNRVNQPQHF.

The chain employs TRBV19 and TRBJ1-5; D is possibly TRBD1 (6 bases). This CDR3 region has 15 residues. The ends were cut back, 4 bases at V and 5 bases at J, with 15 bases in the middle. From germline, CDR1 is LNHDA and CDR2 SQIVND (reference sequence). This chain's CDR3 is CASSTQGIAYQPQHF. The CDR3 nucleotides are TGTGCCAGTAGTACACAGGGTATTGCGTATCAGCCCCAGCATTTT.

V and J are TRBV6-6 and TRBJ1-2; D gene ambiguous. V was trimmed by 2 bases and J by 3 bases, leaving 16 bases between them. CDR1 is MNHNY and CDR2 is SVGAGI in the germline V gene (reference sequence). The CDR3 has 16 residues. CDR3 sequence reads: CASSYQPDGVYYGYTF. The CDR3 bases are TGTGCCAGCAGTTACCAACCGGACGGGGTATACTATGGCTACACCTTC.

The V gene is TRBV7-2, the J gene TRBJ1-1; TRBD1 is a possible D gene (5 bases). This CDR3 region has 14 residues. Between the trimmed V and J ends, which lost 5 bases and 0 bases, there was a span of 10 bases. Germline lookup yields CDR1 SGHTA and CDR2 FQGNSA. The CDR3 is CASSKGLMNTEAFF. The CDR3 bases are TGTGCCAGCAGCAAGGGACTCATGAACACTGAAGCTTTCTTT.

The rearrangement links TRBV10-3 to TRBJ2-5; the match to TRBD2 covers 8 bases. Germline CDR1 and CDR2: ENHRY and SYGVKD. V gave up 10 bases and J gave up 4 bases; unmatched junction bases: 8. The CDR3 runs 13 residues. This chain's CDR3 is CATSAGVGETQYF. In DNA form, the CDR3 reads TGTGCCACCTCAGCGGGGGTCGGAGAGACCCAGTACTTC.

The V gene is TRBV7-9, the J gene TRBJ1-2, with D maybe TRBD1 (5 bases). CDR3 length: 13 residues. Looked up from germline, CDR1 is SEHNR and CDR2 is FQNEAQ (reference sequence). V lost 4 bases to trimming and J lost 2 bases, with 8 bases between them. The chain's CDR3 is CASSSRVNYGYTF. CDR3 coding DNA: TGTGCCAGCAGCTCCAGGGTAAACTATGGCTACACCTTC.

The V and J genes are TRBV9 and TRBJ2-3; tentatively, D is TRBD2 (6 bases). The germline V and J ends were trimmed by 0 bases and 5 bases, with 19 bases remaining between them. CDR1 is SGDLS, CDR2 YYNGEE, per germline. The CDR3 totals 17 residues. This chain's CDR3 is CASSVGTAGSWGDTQYF. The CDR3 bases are TGTGCCAGCAGCGTAGGTACGGCGGGGTCTTGGGGAGATACGCAGTATTTT.

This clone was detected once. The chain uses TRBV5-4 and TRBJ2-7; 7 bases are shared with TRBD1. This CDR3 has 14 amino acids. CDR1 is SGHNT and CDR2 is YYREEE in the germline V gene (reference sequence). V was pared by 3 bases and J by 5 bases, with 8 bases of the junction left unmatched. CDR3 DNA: TGTGCCAGCAGCTACAGACAGGGCTGGAACGAGCAGTACTTC. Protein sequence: CASSYRQGWNEQYF.

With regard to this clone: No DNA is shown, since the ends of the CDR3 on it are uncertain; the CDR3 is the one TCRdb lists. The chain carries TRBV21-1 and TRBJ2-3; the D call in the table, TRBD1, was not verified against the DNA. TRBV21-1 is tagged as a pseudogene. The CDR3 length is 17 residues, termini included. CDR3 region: CASSHPWGQGASDTQYF.

This CDR3 is CASSSYRIETQYF. CDR3 DNA sequence: TGTGCCAGCAGCTCCTACAGGATAGAGACCCAGTACTTC. The genes are TRBV11-1 and TRBJ2-5, with D possibly TRBD1 on 5 matching bases. Germline CDR1 SGHAT, CDR2 FQDESV (reference sequence). This CDR3 has 13 amino acids. Trimming pared 4 bases from V and 4 bases from J, leaving 10 bases between.

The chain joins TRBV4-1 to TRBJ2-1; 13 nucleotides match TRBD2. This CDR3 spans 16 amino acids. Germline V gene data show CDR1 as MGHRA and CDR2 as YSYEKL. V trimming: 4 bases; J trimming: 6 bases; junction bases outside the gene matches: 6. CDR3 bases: TGCGCCAGCAGCCCGATGACTAGCGGGGGGCCCAATGAGCAGTTCTTC. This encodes CASSPMTSGGPNEQFF.

The CDR3 reads CASSGVRDRGWGNQPQHF. CDR3 nucleotide sequence: TGTGCCAGCAGTGGGGTCCGGGACAGGGGGTGGGGCAATCAGCCCCAGCATTTT. The rearrangement joins TRBV2 to TRBJ1-5, with TRBD1 identical over 11 bases. The CDR3 is 18 amino acids. J was trimmed by 2 bases and V by 4 bases; bases with no gene match: 10. Germline V gene data show CDR1 as SNHLY and CDR2 as FYNNEI.